This T cell receptor (beta chain) originates from a study of blood T cell repertoires in COVID-19. The wider study: The origin of the acute and convalescent COVID-19 samples was the United States, Italy and Spain. T cells, B-cell-depleted T cells, or PBMCs supplied cDNA or gDNA.

The study recruited people aged about 18 to 90 years across some 23 US areas. Each exposed participant met a COVID-19 case in the 2 weeks preceding study entry. In this sample, this clone turned up a few times. Clones were sequenced by immunoSEQ multiplex PCR, and TCRdb holds only the in-frame ones, with some missing. The repertoire holds 360,000 or so clones, with around nine tenths as singletons. CDR1 is MDHEN and CDR2 is SYDVKM in the germline V gene. V lost 3 bases to trimming and J lost 11 bases, with 14 bases between them. The CDR3 has 14 residues. This receptor was obtained from a woman aged 25 to 45 who had been exposed to COVID-19. The source material was PBMCs or T cells enriched from blood (not recorded which). The chain has TRBV28 and TRBJ1-6; weak D call: TRBD1 (5 bases). CDR3 DNA: TGTGCCAGCAGTTTCGGCAGGGTCAGGACACCCCTCCACTTT. Translation gives CASSFGRVRTPLHF.